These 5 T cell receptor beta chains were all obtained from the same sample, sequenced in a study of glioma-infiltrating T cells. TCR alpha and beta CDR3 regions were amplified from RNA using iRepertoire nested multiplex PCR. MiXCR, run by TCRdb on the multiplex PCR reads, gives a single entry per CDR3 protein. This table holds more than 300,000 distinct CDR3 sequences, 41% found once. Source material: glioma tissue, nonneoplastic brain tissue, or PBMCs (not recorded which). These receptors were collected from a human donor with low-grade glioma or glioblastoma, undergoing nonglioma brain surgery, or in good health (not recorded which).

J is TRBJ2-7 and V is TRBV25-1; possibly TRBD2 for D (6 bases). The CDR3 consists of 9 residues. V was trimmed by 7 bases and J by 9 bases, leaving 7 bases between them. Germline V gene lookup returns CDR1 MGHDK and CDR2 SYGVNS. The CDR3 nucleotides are TGTGCCAGCATGGGGGGGCAGTACTTC. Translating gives CASMGGQYF.

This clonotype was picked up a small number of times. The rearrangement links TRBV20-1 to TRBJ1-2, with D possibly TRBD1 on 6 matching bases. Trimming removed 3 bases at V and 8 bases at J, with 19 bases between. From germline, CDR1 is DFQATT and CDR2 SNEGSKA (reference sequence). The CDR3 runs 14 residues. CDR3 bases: TGCAGTGCTAGCCTCAACCGACAGGCCCAAGGCTACACCTTC. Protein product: CSASLNRQAQGYTF.

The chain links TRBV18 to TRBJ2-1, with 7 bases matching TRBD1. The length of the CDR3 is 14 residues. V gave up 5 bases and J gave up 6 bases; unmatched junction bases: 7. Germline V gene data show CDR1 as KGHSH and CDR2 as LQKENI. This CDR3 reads CASSSDRQGNEQFF. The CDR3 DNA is TGTGCCAGCTCATCGGACAGGCAAGGCAATGAGCAGTTCTTC.

The CDR3 region has the DNA TGCAGTGCTAGGGCGGGCAGCCAAGAGACCCAGTACTTC. Translation: CSARAGSQETQYF. The chain carries TRBV20-1 and TRBJ2-5; D possibly corresponds to TRBD2 (5 bases). V dropped 3 bases and J dropped 1 base, with 9 bases sitting between them. The CDR3 consists of 13 residues. CDR1 and CDR2 from the germline V gene are DFQATT and SNEGSKA (reference sequence).

CDR3 DNA sequence: TGTGCCACGGCTTTCGGACAGAACCGGGTGCTGTACTTC. Protein sequence: CATAFGQNRVLYF. V and J are TRBV15 and TRBJ2-7; TRBD1 might be the D (6 bases). The V and J ends lost 9 bases and 12 bases respectively, with 24 bases between them. The CDR3 contains 13 residues. The germline gives CDR1 LNHNV, CDR2 YYDKDF (reference sequence).